Sequencing of this T cell receptor beta chain was carried out in a study of T-cell reconstitution after alpha-beta-depleted transplantation in children (dated by TCRdb to the mid-2010s). Context from the whole study: Using TCR repertoire profiling, the study followed T-cell immune reconstitution in a quantitative way in children after TCRalphabeta/CD19-depleted allogeneic hematopoietic cell transplantation. What the authors observed across the whole study: The frequencies of hyperexpanded clones fell over the following months, and after one year, T-cell counts and TCRbeta diversity were mostly attributed to newly produced T cells. The apparently early alphabetaT-cell count recovery about two months after transplant was reportedly dependent on only several hundred rapidly expanded clones derived from non-depleted graft cells. The high TCRbeta diversity at day 60 in some patients was ascribed to recipient T cells and intrathymic progenitors that had survived conditioning.

Library preparation used PCR. These reads were obtained on an Illumina HiSeq 2500. TCR libraries were prepared with molecular barcoding, using unique molecular identifiers to normalize TCRbeta repertoire quantification. TCRdb trimmed public reads at Q25 via fastp, called clones via MiXCR and kept in-frame beta chains. All rows with the same CDR3 protein become a single entry with the most common DNA and genes. For this sample there are more than 200,000 distinct CDR3 sequences; roughly 24% appear just once. The ten largest clonotypes hold less than 3.5% of the sample. Taken with the paper, the label for treatment or condition translates to: allogeneic hematopoietic cell transplantation with graft depleted of TCRalphabeta T cells and CD19 B cells. The children who served as transplant recipients had been given grafts of TCRalphabeta/CD19-depleted allogeneic hematopoietic cells. This clonotype was counted many times. The clone's antigen remains unknown. It has no much larger one-base neighbor in the sample; base qualities were not kept.

Including the terminal cysteine and phenylalanine, the CDR3 comprises 15 residues. Here the CDR3 DNA is all that survives: 45 bases in frame from base 1. CDR1 ENHRY and CDR2 SYGVKD were looked up in the germline V gene. Germline trimming: 6 bases from V, 5 bases from J; junction bases outside gene matches: 10. The origin of this receptor is a girl aged 2 to 9 with Fanconi anemia, due to receive a stem cell transplant. The sequenced sample was PBMCs, obtained before TCRalphabeta/CD19-depleted stem cell transplant. The sequence joins TRBV10-3 to TRBJ2-1; 7 bases in between match TRBD2. The CDR3 protein: CAIRPTSEVNNEQFF. At the DNA level, the sequence is TGTGCCATCAGACCTACTAGCGAAGTTAACAATGAGCAGTTCTTC.